Included here is one T cell receptor (beta chain) sequence, with context. Its specific antigen is unknown. There are no base qualities to consult, and no much larger clone falls within one base. The data originate from a study of blood T cell repertoires in COVID-19 (dated by TCRdb to the early 2020s). Background on the whole study: Collaborator samples came from the United States, Italy and Spain and covered acute and convalescent phases of COVID-19. The prospective study material was composed of cDNA or gDNA derived from T cells, B-cell-depleted T cells, or PBMCs. The dataset comprised deeply sampled blood TCRbeta repertoires from subjects exposed to, actively infected with, or recovered from COVID-19. The repertoires were released in a freely available public database intended as a resource for research on the immune response to SARS-CoV-2. Samples came from the ongoing ImmuneRACE study (first 160 participants) plus 1,254 subjects from 6 global collaborators. The sample metadata nearly always contained a de-identified subject ID, COVID-19 status, age in years and sex. Where HLA class I and class II types were available, the types were taken from metadata supplied by the sample provider, not from assay-based typing. General study outcomes and caveats: Clinical and demographic metadata were provided uncurated, with the amount varying by source and participant.

TCRbeta CDR3 regions were amplified from genomic DNA by means of the immunoSEQ Assay, a bias-controlled multiplex PCR. Regarding the original processing steps: The number of nucleated cells in each sample was estimated from the amplification of reference gene primers within the assay. Sequence reads were collapsed and filtered to measure the absolute abundance of every unique TCRbeta CDR3 rearrangement. Productive Simpson clonality was computed per sample as the square root of Simpson's diversity index over productive rearrangements. The clones in this table, taken by TCRdb from immuneACCESS, are in-frame only. Not every clone is retained; where verified, under half of the shortfall comes from an unresolved V gene, and the cause of the rest is unknown. V and J calls and clone size are given by that table; D and trimming were obtained from the DNA. This sample lists about 240,000 clones; approximately 83% were detected once. Over 3% of the sample rests with the top ten.

Another Seattle source contributed samples from volunteer blood donors who had recovered from COVID-19. Each collaborating institution followed its own protocols to collect whole blood in K2EDTA tubes. For TCRbeta analysis, collaborators shipped samples in one of three forms: frozen whole blood, isolated PBMCs, or DNA extracted from either of those sample types. The CDR3 sequence holds 13 residues, the cysteine and phenylalanine included. Only the CDR3 DNA is retained, 39 bases long and in frame from the first base. V loses 4 bases, J loses 1 base, and the germline ends lie 7 bases apart. The germline V gene (reference sequence) yields LGHDT for CDR1 and YNNKEL for CDR2.

The origin of this receptor is a woman in her 30s who had recovered from COVID-19. Sequences were obtained from peripheral blood. The V gene is TRBV3-1 (or the pseudogene TRBV3-2) and the J gene is TRBJ2-5; D gene: possibly TRBD1, on 5 matching bases. The CDR3 protein sequence reads: CASSPTVQETQYF. The DNA sequence is as follows: TGTGCCAGCAGCCCGACAGTCCAAGAGACCCAGTACTTC.